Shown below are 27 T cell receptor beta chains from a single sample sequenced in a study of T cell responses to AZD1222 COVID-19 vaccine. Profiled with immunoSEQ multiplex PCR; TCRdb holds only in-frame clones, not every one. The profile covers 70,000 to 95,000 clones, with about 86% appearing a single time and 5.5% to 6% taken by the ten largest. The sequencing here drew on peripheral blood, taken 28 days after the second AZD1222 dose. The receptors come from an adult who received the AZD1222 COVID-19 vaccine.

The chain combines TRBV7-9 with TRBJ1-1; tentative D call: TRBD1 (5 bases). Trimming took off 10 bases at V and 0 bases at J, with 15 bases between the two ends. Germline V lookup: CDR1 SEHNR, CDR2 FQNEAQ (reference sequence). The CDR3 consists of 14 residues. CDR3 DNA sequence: TGTGCCACTTTAACGACGGGGGTGAACACTGAAGCTTTCTTT. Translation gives CATLTTGVNTEAFF. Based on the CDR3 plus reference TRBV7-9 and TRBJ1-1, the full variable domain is DTGVSQNPRHKITKRGQNVTFRCDPISEHNRLYWYRQTLGQGPEFLTYFQNEAQLEKSRLLSDRFSAERPKGSFSTLEIQRTEQGDSAMYLCATLTTGVNTEAFFGQGTRLTVV.

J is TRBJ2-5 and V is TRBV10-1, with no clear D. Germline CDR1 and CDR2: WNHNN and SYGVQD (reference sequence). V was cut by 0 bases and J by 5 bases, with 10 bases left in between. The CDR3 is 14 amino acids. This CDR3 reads CASSESGSRETQYF. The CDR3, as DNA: TGCGCCAGCAGTGAGTCCGGATCCCGGGAGACCCAGTACTTC.

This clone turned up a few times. The CDR3 sequence: CASSLSGSEYEQYF. The CDR3, as DNA: TGTGCCAGCAGCTTATCCGGATCCGAATACGAGCAGTACTTC. This chain links TRBV11-1 with TRBJ2-7; D is ambiguous. The CDR3 runs 14 residues. CDR1 and CDR2 from the germline V gene are SGHAT and FQDESV (reference sequence). With 2 bases removed from V and 4 bases from J, the gap between germline ends came to 12 bases. Looking up the rest from reference TRBV11-1 and TRBJ2-7 gives the full variable domain: EAEVAQSPRYKITEKSQAVAFWCDPISGHATLYWYRQILGQGPELLVQFQDESVVDDSQLPKDRFSAERLKGVDSTLKIQPAELGDSAMYLCASSLSGSEYEQYFGPGTRLTVT.

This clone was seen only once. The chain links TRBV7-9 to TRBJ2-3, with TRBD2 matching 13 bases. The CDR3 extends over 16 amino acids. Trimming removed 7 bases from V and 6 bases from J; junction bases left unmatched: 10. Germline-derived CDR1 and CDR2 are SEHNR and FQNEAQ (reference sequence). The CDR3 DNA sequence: TGTGCCAGCACTTTAGGGACTAGCGGGGCTACGGATACGCAGTATTTT. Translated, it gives CASTLGTSGATDTQYF.

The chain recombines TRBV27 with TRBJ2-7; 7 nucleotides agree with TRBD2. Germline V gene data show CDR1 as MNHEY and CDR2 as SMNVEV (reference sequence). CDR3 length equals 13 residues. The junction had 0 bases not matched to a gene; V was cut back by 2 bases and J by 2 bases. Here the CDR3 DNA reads TGTGCCAGCAGTTTAGGGAGGGCCTACGAGCAGTACTTC. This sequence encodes CASSLGRAYEQYF.

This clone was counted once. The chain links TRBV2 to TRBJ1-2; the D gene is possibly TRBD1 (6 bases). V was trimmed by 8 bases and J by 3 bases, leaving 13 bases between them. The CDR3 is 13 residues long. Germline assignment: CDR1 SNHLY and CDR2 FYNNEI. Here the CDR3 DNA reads TGTGCCAGCGACCAACAGGGCGACTATGGCTACACCTTC. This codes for CASDQQGDYGYTF.

CDR3 sequence reads: CASTHNNEQFF. The CDR3 nucleotides read TGTGCCAGCACGCATAACAATGAGCAGTTCTTC. The rearrangement joins TRBV27 to TRBJ2-1; D call uncertain. Germline CDR1 reads MNHEY; CDR2 reads SMNVEV (reference sequence). The CDR3 is 11 residues long. The V gene lost 7 bases and the J gene lost 5 bases, with 6 bases spanning the gap.

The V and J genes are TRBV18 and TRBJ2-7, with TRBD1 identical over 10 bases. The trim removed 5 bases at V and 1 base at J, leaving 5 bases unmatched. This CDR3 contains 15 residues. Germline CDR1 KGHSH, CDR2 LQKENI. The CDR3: CASSGPGQGSYEQYF. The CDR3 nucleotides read TGTGCCAGCTCAGGCCCGGGACAGGGGTCCTACGAGCAGTACTTC.

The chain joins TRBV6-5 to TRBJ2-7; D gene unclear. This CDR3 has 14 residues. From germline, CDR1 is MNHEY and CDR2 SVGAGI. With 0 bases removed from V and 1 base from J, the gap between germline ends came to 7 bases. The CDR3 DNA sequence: TGTGCCAGCAGTTACTCGGCCCATTCCTACGAGCAGTACTTC. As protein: CASSYSAHSYEQYF.

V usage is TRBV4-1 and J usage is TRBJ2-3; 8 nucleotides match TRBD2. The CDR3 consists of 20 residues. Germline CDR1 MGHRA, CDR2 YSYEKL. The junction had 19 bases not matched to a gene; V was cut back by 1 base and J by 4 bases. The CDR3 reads CASSQGVGLAPHRAPDTQYF. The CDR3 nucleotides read TGCGCCAGCAGCCAAGGGGTCGGACTAGCTCCCCACCGGGCGCCAGATACGCAGTATTTT.

The CDR3 loop reads CASSLTGAPTRDEQYF. DNA for the CDR3: TGTGCCAGCAGTTTGACAGGGGCCCCAACACGAGACGAGCAGTACTTC. The chain joins TRBV27 to TRBJ2-7; 8 nucleotides agree with TRBD1. The length of the CDR3 is 16 residues. The germline CDR1 and CDR2 sequences are MNHEY and SMNVEV (reference sequence). The V gene end was trimmed by 3 bases and the J gene end by 5 bases; junction bases not matched to a gene: 12.

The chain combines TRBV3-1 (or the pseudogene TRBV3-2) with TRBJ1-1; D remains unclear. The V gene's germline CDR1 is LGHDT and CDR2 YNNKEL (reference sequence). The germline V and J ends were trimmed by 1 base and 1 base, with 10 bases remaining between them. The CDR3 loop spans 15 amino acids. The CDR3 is CASSQVHTANTEAFF. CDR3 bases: TGTGCCAGCAGCCAAGTCCACACTGCGAACACTGAAGCTTTCTTT.

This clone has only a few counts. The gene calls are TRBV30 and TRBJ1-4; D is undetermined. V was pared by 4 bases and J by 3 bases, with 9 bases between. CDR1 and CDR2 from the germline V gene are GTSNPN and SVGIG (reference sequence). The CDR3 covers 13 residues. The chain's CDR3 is CAWTPTANEKLFF. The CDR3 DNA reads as TGTGCCTGGACCCCAACGGCTAATGAAAAACTGTTTTTT.

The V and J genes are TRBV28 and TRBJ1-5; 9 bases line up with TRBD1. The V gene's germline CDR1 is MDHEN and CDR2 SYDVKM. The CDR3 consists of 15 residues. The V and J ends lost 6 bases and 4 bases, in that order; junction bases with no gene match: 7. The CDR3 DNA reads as TGTGCCAGCAGCTCGACAGGGGGAGCTAATCAGCCCCAGCATTTT. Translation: CASSSTGGANQPQHF.

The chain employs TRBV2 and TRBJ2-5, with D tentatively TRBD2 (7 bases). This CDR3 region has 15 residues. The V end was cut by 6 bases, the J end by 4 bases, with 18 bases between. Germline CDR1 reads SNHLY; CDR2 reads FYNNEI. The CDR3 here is CASRRGGTIRETQYF. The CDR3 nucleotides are TGTGCCAGCAGGAGGGGGGGCACTATCCGAGAGACCCAGTACTTC.

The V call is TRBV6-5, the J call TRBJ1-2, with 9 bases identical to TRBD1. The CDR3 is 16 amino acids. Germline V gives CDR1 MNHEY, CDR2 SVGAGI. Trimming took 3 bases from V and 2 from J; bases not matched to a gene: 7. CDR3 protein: CASSYRPGQGNYGYTF. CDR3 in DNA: TGTGCCAGCAGTTATAGGCCAGGACAGGGGAACTATGGCTACACCTTC.

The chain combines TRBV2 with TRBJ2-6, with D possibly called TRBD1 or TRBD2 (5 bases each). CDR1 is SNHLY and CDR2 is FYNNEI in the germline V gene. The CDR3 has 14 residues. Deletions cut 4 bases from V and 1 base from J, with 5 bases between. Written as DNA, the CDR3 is TGTGCCAGCAGTGGGGGGTCTGGGGCCAACGTCCTGACTTTC. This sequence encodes CASSGGSGANVLTF. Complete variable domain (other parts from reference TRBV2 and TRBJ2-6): EPEVTQTPSHQVTQMGQEVILRCVPISNHLYFYWYRQILGQKVEFLVSFYNNEISEKSEIFDDQFSVERPDGSNFTLKIRSTKLEDSAMYFCASSGGSGANVLTFGAGSRLTVL.

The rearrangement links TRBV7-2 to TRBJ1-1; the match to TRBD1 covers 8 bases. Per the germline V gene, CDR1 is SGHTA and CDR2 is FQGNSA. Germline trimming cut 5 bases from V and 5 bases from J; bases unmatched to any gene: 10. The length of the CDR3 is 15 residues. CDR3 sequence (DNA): TGTGCCAGCAGCCCGAGCCCCAGGGGGCGGACTGAAGCTTTCTTT. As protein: CASSPSPRGRTEAFF.

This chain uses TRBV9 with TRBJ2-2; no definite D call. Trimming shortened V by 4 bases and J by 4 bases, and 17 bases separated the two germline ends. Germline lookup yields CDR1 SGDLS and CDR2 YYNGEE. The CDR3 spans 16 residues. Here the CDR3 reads CASSPRQIAGTGELFF. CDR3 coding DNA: TGTGCCAGCAGCCCTCGCCAGATAGCTGGCACCGGGGAGCTGTTTTTT.

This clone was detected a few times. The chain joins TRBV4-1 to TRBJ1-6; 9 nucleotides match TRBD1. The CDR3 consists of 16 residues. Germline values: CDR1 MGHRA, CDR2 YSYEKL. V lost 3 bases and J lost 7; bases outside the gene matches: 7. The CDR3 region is CASSQAPGTGNSPLHF. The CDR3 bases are TGCGCCAGCAGCCAGGCGCCCGGGACAGGGAATTCACCCCTCCACTTT.

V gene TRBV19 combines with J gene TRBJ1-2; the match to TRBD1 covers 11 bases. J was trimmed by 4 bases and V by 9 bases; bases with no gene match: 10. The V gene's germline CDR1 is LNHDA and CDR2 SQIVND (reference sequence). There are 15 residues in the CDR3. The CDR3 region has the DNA TGTGCCAGCCGAGCCGGGACAGGGGGTTCCTATGGCTACACCTTC. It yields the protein CASRAGTGGSYGYTF.

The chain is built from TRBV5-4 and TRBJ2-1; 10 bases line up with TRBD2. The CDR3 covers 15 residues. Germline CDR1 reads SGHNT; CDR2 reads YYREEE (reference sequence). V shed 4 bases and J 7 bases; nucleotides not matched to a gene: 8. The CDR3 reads CASSLPSGRSNEQFF. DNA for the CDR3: TGTGCCAGCAGCCTTCCTAGCGGGAGAAGTAATGAGCAGTTCTTC.

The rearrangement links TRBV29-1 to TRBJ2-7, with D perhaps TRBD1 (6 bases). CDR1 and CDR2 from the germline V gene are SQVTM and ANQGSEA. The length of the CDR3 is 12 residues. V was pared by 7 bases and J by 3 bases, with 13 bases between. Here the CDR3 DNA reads TGCAGCGCTTCGGACAGTCTCTACGAGCAGTACTTC. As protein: CSASDSLYEQYF.

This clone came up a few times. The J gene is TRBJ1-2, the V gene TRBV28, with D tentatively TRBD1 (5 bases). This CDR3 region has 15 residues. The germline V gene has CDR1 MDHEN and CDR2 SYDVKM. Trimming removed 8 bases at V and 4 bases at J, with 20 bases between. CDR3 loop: CASRGQGETRYGYTF. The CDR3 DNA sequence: TGTGCCAGCCGGGGCCAAGGGGAAACCCGCTATGGCTACACCTTC.

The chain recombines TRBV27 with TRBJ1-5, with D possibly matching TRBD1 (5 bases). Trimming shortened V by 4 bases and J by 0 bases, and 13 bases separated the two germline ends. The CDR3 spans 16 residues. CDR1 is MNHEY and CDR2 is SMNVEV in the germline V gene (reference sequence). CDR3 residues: CASSSGQWNSNQPQHF. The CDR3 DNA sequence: TGTGCCAGCAGTTCGGGGCAGTGGAATAGCAATCAGCCCCAGCATTTT.

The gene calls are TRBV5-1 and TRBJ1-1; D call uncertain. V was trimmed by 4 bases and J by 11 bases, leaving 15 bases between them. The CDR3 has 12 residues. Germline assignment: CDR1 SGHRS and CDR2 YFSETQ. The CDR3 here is CASSPGTGRAFF. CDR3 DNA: TGCGCCAGCAGCCCCGGCACGGGCCGGGCTTTCTTT. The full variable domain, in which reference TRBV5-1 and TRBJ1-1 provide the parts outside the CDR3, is KAGVTQTPRYLIKTRGQQVTLSCSPISGHRSVSWYQQTPGQGLQFLFEYFSETQRNKGNFPGRFSGRQFSNSRSEMNVSTLELGDSALYLCASSPGTGRAFFGQGTRLTVV.

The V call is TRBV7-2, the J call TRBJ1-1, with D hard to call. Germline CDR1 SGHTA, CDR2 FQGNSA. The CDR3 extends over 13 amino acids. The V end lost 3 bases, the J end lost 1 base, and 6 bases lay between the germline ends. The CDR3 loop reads CASSFIRNTEAFF. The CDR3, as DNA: TGTGCCAGCAGCTTTATAAGGAACACTGAAGCTTTCTTT. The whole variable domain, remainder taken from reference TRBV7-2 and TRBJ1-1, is GAGVSQSPSNKVTEKGKDVELRCDPISGHTALYWYRQSLGQGLEFLIYFQGNSAPDKSGLPSDRFSAERTGGSVSTLTIQRTQQEDSAVYLCASSFIRNTEAFFGQGTRLTVV.